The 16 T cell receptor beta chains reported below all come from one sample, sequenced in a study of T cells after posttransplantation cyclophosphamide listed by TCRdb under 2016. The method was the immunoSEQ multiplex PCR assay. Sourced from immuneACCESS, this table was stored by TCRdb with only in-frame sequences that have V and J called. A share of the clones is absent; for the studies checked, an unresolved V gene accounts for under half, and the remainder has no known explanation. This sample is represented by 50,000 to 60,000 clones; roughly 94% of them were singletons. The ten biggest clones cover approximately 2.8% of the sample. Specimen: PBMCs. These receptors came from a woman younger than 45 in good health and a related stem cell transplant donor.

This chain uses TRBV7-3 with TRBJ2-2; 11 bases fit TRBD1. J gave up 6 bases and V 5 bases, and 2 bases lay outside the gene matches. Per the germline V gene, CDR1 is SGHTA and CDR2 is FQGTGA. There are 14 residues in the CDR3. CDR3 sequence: CASSGTGGAGELFF. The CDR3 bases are TGTGCCAGCAGCGGGACAGGGGGAGCCGGGGAGCTGTTTTTT.

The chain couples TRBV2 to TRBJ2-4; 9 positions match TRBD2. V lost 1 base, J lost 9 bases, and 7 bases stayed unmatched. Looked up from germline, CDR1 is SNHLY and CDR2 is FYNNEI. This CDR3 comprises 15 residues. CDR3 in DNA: TGTGCCAGCAGTGAAGTTCGCGGGGGGGCGGTCATTCAGTACTTC. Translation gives CASSEVRGGAVIQYF.

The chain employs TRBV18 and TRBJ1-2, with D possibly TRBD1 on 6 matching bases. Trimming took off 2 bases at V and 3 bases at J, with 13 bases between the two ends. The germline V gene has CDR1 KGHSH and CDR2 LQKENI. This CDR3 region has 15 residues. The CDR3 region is CASSPENRADYGYTF. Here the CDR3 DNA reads TGTGCCAGCTCACCAGAAAACAGGGCGGACTATGGCTACACCTTC.

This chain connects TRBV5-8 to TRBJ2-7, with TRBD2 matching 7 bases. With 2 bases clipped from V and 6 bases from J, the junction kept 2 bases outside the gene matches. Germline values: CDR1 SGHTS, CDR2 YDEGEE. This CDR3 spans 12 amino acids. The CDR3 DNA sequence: TGTGCCAGCAGCTTCGGCGGGGGCGAGCAGTACTTC. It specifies CASSFGGGEQYF.

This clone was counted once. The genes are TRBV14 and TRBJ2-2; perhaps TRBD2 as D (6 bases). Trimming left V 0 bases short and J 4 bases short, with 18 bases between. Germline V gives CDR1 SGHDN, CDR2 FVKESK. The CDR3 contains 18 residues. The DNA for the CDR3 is TGTGCCAGCAGCCAAGATATAGTGGCGGGACTCAGCACCGGGGAGCTGTTTTTT. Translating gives CASSQDIVAGLSTGELFF.

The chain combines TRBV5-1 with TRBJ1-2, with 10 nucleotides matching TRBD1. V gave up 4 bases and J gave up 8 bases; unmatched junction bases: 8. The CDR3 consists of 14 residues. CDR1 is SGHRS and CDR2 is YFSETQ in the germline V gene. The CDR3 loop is CASSRGTGERGYTF. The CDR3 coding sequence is TGCGCCAGCAGCCGCGGGACAGGGGAGAGGGGCTACACCTTC.

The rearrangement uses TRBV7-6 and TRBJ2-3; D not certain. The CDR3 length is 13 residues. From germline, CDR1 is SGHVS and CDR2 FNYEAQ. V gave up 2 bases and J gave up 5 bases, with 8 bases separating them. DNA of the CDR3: TGTGCCAGCAGCTTAAACGCCGGAGATACGCAGTATTTT. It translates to CASSLNAGDTQYF.

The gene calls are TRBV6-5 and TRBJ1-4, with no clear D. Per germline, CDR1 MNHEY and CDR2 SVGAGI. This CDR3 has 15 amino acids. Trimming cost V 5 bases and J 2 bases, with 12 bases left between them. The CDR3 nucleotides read TGTGCCAGCAGTCGGGGTAGGGCGACTAATGAAAAACTGTTTTTT. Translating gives CASSRGRATNEKLFF.

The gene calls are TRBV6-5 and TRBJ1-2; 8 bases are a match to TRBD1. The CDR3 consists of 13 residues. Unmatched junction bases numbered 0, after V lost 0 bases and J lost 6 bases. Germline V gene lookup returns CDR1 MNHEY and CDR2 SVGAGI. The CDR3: CASSYSQGDGYTF. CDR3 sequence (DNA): TGTGCCAGCAGTTACTCACAGGGGGATGGCTACACCTTC.

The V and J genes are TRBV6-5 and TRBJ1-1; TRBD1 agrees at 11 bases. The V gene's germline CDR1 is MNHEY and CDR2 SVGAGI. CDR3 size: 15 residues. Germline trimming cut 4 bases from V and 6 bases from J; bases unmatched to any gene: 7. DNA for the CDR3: TGTGCCAGCAGTTCGGTCGGACAGGGGGCCGCTGAAGCTTTCTTT. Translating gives CASSSVGQGAAEAFF.

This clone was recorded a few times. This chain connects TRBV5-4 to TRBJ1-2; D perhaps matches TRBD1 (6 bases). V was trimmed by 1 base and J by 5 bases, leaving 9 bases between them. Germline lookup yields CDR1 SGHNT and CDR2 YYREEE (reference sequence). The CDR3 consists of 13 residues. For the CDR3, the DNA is TGTGCCAGCAGCTTGAACAGGGCTTATGGCTACACCTTC. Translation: CASSLNRAYGYTF.

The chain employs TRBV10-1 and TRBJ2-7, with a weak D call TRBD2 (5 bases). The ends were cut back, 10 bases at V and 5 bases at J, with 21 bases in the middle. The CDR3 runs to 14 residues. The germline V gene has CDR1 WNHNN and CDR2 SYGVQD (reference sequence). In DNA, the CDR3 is TGCGCCACGAGCCCGGGGATCTATCCCCACGAGCAGTACTTC. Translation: CATSPGIYPHEQYF.

The CDR3, as DNA: TGCGCCAGCAGCTCTCCTCGGACAGGGGACTACCAAGAGACCCAGTACTTC. It is translated as CASSSPRTGDYQETQYF. The rearrangement links TRBV5-1 to TRBJ2-5, with 9 bases that match TRBD1. The junction had 9 bases not matched to a gene; V was cut back by 3 bases and J by 0 bases. The CDR3 is 17 amino acids. Per germline, CDR1 SGHRS and CDR2 YFSETQ.

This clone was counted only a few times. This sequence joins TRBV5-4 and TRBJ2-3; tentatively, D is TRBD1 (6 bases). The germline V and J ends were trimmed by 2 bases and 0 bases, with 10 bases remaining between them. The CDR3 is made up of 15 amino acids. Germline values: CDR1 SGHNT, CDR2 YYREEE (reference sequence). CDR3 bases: TGTGCCAGCAGCTTTGGGGGACATAGCACAGATACGCAGTATTTT. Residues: CASSFGGHSTDTQYF.

The CDR3 here is CASSDGNSPLHF. CDR3 DNA sequence: TGTGCCAGCAGTGACGGGAATTCACCCCTCCACTTT. The V and J genes are TRBV2 and TRBJ1-6; D gene ambiguous. Trimming took 3 bases from V and 7 from J, leaving 4 bases between them. The CDR3 has 12 amino acids. Germline values: CDR1 SNHLY, CDR2 FYNNEI. Complete variable domain (other parts from reference TRBV2 and TRBJ1-6): EPEVTQTPSHQVTQMGQEVILRCVPISNHLYFYWYRQILGQKVEFLVSFYNNEISEKSEIFDDQFSVERPDGSNFTLKIRSTKLEDSAMYFCASSDGNSPLHFGNGTRLTVT.

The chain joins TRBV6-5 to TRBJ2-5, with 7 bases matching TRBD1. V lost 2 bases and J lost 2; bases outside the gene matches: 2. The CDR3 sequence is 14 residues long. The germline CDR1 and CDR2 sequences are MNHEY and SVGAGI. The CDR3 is CASSYLGQQETQYF. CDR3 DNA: TGTGCCAGCAGTTACCTGGGACAGCAAGAGACCCAGTACTTC.